The clone carrying this T cell receptor (beta chain) showed up many times. This sample is drawn from a study of Graves' ophthalmopathy and Graves' hyperthyroidism. CAS ≥3, NOSPECS ≥4, moderate-to-severe activity and duration under 3 months marked donors with ophthalmopathy. The CDR3 spans 15 residues. Germline V gene sequence: CDR1 MNHNS, CDR2 SASEGT. V lost 4 bases and J 0 bases, leaving 10 bases between the germline ends. CDR3 regions of TCR beta were amplified from RNA transcripts. First-round RT-PCR used HTBI primers; second-round multiplex PCR followed. MiXCR, applied by TCRdb to the multiplex PCR reads, yields one record per CDR3 protein. The sample holds a few hundred thousand distinct CDR3 sequences, roughly 16% seen once.

V gene TRBV6-1 combines with J gene TRBJ1-3, with no clear D. This sequence originates from an adult man with Graves' ophthalmopathy. The sample consisted of peripheral blood. The CDR3 region has the DNA TGTGCCAGCAGTGCCGTGGCAGGCTCTGGAAACACCATATATTTT. Protein product: CASSAVAGSGNTIYF.